These 22 T cell receptor beta chains originate from one sample sequenced in a study of T cell repertoires in cytomegalovirus infection. TCRdb re-analysed the reads in MiXCR, keeping a single row per CDR3 protein. The sample holds a few hundred thousand distinct CDR3 sequences, approximately 22% seen once. The antigens of these receptors remain unknown. This material consisted of cultured PBMCs, taken from culture after CMV antigen stimulation. The receptors shown here come from a human donor in good health (CMV status not recorded). Some clones in this sample may be carry-over from other donors' samples.

This clonotype occurred a few times. This chain connects TRBV2 to TRBJ2-5, with a possible D match to TRBD2 (6 bases). V lost 6 bases to trimming and J lost 1 base, with 18 bases between them. Germline CDR1 reads SNHLY; CDR2 reads FYNNEI. The CDR3 totals 16 residues. CDR3 nucleotide sequence: TGTGCCAGCAGCCGGGAGAGGGTGCGGGCCCAAGAGACCCAGTACTTC. Its translation: CASSRERVRAQETQYF.

The genes are TRBV10-3 and TRBJ2-5; D is perhaps TRBD1 (6 bases). This CDR3 region has 18 residues. V was shortened by 6 bases and J by 4 bases, with 27 bases between the two germline ends. The germline V gene encodes CDR1 ENHRY and CDR2 SYGVKD. The CDR3 region is CAISHLLGTQKNIETQYF. The CDR3 DNA reads TGTGCCATCAGCCATCTACTAGGGACACAGAAAAATATAGAGACCCAGTACTTC.

The chain uses TRBV12-3 or TRBV12-4 and TRBJ2-3; 12 bases line up with TRBD2. There are 18 residues in the CDR3. The junction had 13 bases not matched to a gene; V was cut back by 8 bases and J by 1 base. Here the CDR3 reads CASWGGLAGGPGTDTQYF. CDR3 DNA: TGTGCCAGCTGGGGGGGCCTAGCGGGAGGGCCGGGCACAGATACGCAGTATTTT.

The chain couples TRBV18 to TRBJ1-1; D remains ambiguous. The CDR3 is made up of 13 amino acids. The V gene lost 6 bases and the J gene lost 1 base, with 9 bases spanning the gap. Germline assignment: CDR1 KGHSH and CDR2 LQKENI. In DNA, the CDR3 is TGTGCCAGCTCCCGCAGCGGGAACACTGAAGCTTTCTTT. Amino acids: CASSRSGNTEAFF.

The V gene is TRBV12-3 or TRBV12-4, the J gene TRBJ2-5; the D is unclear. V lost 5 bases and J lost 4, with 14 bases in between. CDR3 length equals 14 residues. The CDR3 DNA reads TGTGCCAGCAGTATCTACGGGTCAGGAGAGACCCAGTACTTC. Translation gives CASSIYGSGETQYF.

This clonotype was detected only a few times. The chain uses TRBV12-3 or TRBV12-4 and TRBJ1-3; D is possibly TRBD1 (5 bases). The V and J ends lost 6 bases and 7 bases respectively, with 13 bases between them. The CDR3 spans 13 residues. The CDR3 nucleotides read TGTGCCAGCAGGGCCGGGACGGCCAACACCATATATTTT. Its protein is CASRAGTANTIYF.

The chain carries TRBV11-2 and TRBJ2-3, with D possibly matching TRBD1 (6 bases). Gene TRBJ1-5 matches the end of the DNA better, so the J call may be wrong. CDR1 and CDR2 from the germline V gene are SGHAT and FQNNGV. The CDR3 totals 15 residues. CDR3 sequence: CASSLWGAPTDTQHF. For the CDR3, the DNA is TGTGCCAGCAGCTTATGGGGGGCCCCCACAGATACGCAGCATTTT.

V gene TRBV5-6 combines with J gene TRBJ1-5; the D gene is possibly TRBD1 (5 bases). The CDR3 length is 16 residues. From germline, CDR1 is SGHDT and CDR2 YYEEEE. Trimming took 3 bases from V and 5 from J, leaving 18 bases between them. The CDR3, as DNA: TGTGCCAGCAGCTCCAATGTGGGAGGGGACTATCAGCCCCAGCATTTT. Amino acids: CASSSNVGGDYQPQHF.

This clonotype has at least ten counts. V usage is TRBV12-3 or TRBV12-4 and J usage is TRBJ2-7; TRBD2 matches 7 bases. Germline trimming cut 6 bases from V and 6 bases from J; bases unmatched to any gene: 8. CDR3 length: 13 amino acids. The CDR3 DNA sequence: TGTGCCAGCAGCCGCACCCGGACTAGCGAGCAGTACGTC. Its translation: CASSRTRTSEQYV.

This clonotype was seen repeatedly, ten times or more. The chain carries TRBV7-6 and TRBJ1-1, with D possibly being TRBD1 (5 bases). V dropped 5 bases and J dropped 5 bases, with 12 bases sitting between them. Germline CDR1 and CDR2: SGHVS and FNYEAQ. This CDR3 is built from 13 residues. DNA of the CDR3: TGTGCCAGCAGCACCGAAGAGGGGACTGAAGCTTTCTTT. This codes for CASSTEEGTEAFF. The variable domain in full, completed from reference TRBV7-6 and TRBJ1-1, reads GAGVSQSPRYKVTKRGQDVALRCDPISGHVSLYWYRQALGQGPEFLTYFNYEAQQDKSGLPNDRFSAERPEGSISTLTIQRTEQRDSAMYRCASSTEEGTEAFFGQGTRLTVV.

At least ten counts were recorded for this clonotype. The V and J genes are TRBV5-1 and TRBJ2-1; TRBD2 matches at 14 bases. CDR1 is SGHRS and CDR2 is YFSETQ in the germline V gene. There are 14 residues in the CDR3. V lost 4 bases and J lost 8; bases outside the gene matches: 2. In DNA form, the CDR3 reads TGCGCCAGCAGCCCGGGACTAGCGGGAGATGAGCAGTTCTTC. It translates to CASSPGLAGDEQFF.

This clonotype was detected ten times or more. The junction differs from germline at one of its ends, possibly a read error. The chain combines TRBV7-2 with TRBJ2-5; D is ambiguous. The germline gives CDR1 SGHTA, CDR2 FQGNSA. This CDR3 is built from 13 residues. The CDR3 sequence is CASSLASQETQYF. Here the CDR3 DNA reads TGTGCCAGCAGTTTAGCCAGTCAAGAGACCCAGTACTTC. Variable domain in full (rest from reference TRBV7-2 and TRBJ2-5): GAGVSQSPSNKVTEKGKDVELRCDPISGHTALYWYRQSLGQGLEFLIYFQGNSAPDKSGLPSDRFSAERTGGSVSTLTIQRTQQEDSAVYLCASSLASQETQYFGPGTRLLVL.

This clonotype was counted a few times. The V gene is TRBV28, the J gene TRBJ2-5; tentatively, D is TRBD1 or TRBD2 (5 bases each). Looked up from germline, CDR1 is MDHEN and CDR2 is SYDVKM. This CDR3 is 16 amino acids long. V lost 6 bases and J lost 2, with 19 bases in between. The CDR3, as DNA: TGTGCCAGCAGCCCCCGGGACGAGACCGTACAAGAGACCCAGTACTTC. This encodes CASSPRDETVQETQYF.

Points on this clonotype: An end of the junction differs from the germline gene, which may be a read error. The chain uses TRBV7-9 and TRBJ1-2; 10 nucleotides align to TRBD1. Germline CDR1 reads SEHNR; CDR2 reads FQNEAQ (reference sequence). The CDR3 extends over 17 amino acids. The CDR3 DNA reads TGTGCCGGCAGCCCTCCGGGACAGGGGACGAAGGACTATGGCTACACCTTC. Protein product: CAGSPPGQGTKDYGYTF.

The rearrangement uses TRBV5-8 and TRBJ1-3; a possible D gene is TRBD1 (5 bases). Looked up from germline, CDR1 is SGHTS and CDR2 is YDEGEE. With 4 bases removed from V and 4 bases from J, the gap between germline ends came to 15 bases. The CDR3 sequence is 15 residues long. The CDR3 nucleotides are TGTGCCAGCAGCCGTCGGGGGATCGTGGGAAACACCATATATTTT. Its translation: CASSRRGIVGNTIYF.

This clonotype was seen more than once but under ten times. This rearrangement joins TRBV7-9 to TRBJ2-7; D perhaps matches TRBD2 (6 bases). V shed 5 bases and J shed 2 bases, with 16 bases lying between them. Germline V gene sequence: CDR1 SEHNR, CDR2 FQNEAQ (reference sequence). CDR3 size: 15 residues. CDR3 region: CASSPRTGTPYEQYF. In DNA form, the CDR3 reads TGTGCCAGCAGCCCCCGGACTGGGACTCCCTACGAGCAGTACTTC.

This clonotype was counted many times. The chain is built from TRBV11-2 and TRBJ2-2; no reliable D call. CDR1 is SGHAT and CDR2 is FQNNGV in the germline V gene. V shed 3 bases and J shed 0 bases, with 2 bases lying between them. The CDR3 runs to 13 residues. This chain's CDR3 is CASSFPNTGELFF. The CDR3 nucleotides read TGTGCCAGCAGCTTCCCGAACACCGGGGAGCTGTTTTTT.

The sample holds many counts of this clonotype. The chain has TRBV7-8 and TRBJ1-1, with D unclear. Germline V gene lookup returns CDR1 SGHVS and CDR2 FQNEAQ. The CDR3 is 16 amino acids. Trimming shortened V by 4 bases and J by 0 bases, and 15 bases separated the two germline ends. CDR3 sequence (DNA): TGTGCCAGCAGCTCACCATCCGGACGGGTGAACACTGAAGCTTTCTTT. It specifies CASSSPSGRVNTEAFF.

There are a few counts of this clonotype. V gene TRBV4-1 combines with J gene TRBJ1-1; D not certain. The CDR3 contains 14 residues. Germline CDR1 and CDR2: MGHRA and YSYEKL. V lost 3 bases to trimming and J lost 4 bases, with 12 bases between them. CDR3 region: CASSQAQMVTEAFF. The CDR3 bases are TGCGCCAGCAGCCAGGCGCAAATGGTCACTGAAGCTTTCTTT.

Many counts were recorded for this clonotype. This chain's CDR3 is CASSLDRDTNTEAFF. CDR3 DNA sequence: TGTGCCAGCAGCTTAGACCGGGACACGAACACTGAAGCTTTCTTT. The rearrangement uses TRBV7-6 and TRBJ1-1; weak D call: TRBD1 (6 bases). Per germline, CDR1 SGHVS and CDR2 FNYEAQ. CDR3 length: 15 amino acids. Trimming left V 1 base short and J 1 base short, with 10 bases between.

The V and J genes are TRBV6-2 or TRBV6-3 and TRBJ1-2; D is unresolved. V was cut by 2 bases and J by 8 bases, with 9 bases left in between. Germline CDR1 reads MNHEY; CDR2 reads SVGEGT. CDR3 length equals 12 residues. The CDR3 here is CASSYRKEGYTF. As DNA, the CDR3 is TGTGCCAGCAGTTACCGAAAGGAAGGCTACACCTTC.

The sample holds many counts of this clonotype. Here the CDR3 DNA reads TGTGCCAGCAGCTTAGTGCGGGACAGGACACCCTCGAACACCGGGGAGCTGTTTTTT. It codes for CASSLVRDRTPSNTGELFF. The chain has TRBV7-8 and TRBJ2-2; 8 nucleotides agree with TRBD1. CDR3 length: 19 residues. From germline, CDR1 is SGHVS and CDR2 FQNEAQ. The J segment lost 0 bases and the V segment lost 1 base, leaving 10 bases of the junction unmatched.